The entry below describes one T cell receptor (beta chain). The antigen this receptor binds is unknown. No clone much larger than this one lies a single base away; base qualities are absent. These data are taken from a study of shared clonotypes between healthy human individuals (dated by TCRdb to between 2020 and 2021). As for the study more broadly: The cohort included a few men and a couple of women between 18 and 49 years of age. Per donor, three plates each were used for CD4 naive and CD4 memory, two for CD8 naive, and one for CD8 memory. The study deeply sequenced blood TCR repertoires of about 5 healthy adults to estimate repertoire size and the extent of clonotype sharing between individuals. Leukapheresis yielded between about 0.94 and 9 billion PBMCs per donor. To increase sequencing depth and limit assay-specific biases, TCR repertoire library preparation and sequencing were carried out by different laboratories using diverse techniques. The paper as a whole reports these results and caveats: Estimated clonotype richness was generally larger for naive than for memory subsets. Because the study included only a small number of donors, the genetic and exposure-history diversity represented was limited. Sampling was restricted to blood, and TCR repertoires in tissues likely differ from the TCR repertoires found in blood. Approximately 5% of naive CD4, roughly 3.5% of naive CD8, approximately 2.2% of memory CD4, and more than 0.35% of memory CD8 clonotypes were shared across several donors. Pairwise subsampling led to the expectation that sequencing depth would affect the degree of clonotype sharing among donors. Incomplete sequencing was indicated by rarefaction of sorted-subset datasets, despite the large sequencing depth. Clonotypes shared by all four sorted-subset donors showed higher generation probabilities than non-shared clonotypes.

The CDR3 goes from the cysteine to the phenylalanine over 13 residues. Just the 39-base CDR3 DNA is kept, in frame starting at base 1. CDR1 is given as LGHNA and CDR2 as YSLEER, both from the germline V gene. Relative to germline, V is 4 bases shorter and J is 6 bases shorter, with 13 bases between their ends. Using the deep immunoSEQ assay, multiplex PCR amplified TCR CDR3 regions from genomic DNA. Extracted genomic DNA from each cell subset was distributed evenly across all wells of several immunoSEQ 96-well plates, and each plate was treated as a replicate. For sorted subsets, approximately 200 ng of genomic DNA, equivalent to 25,000 to 35,000 T cell genomes, went into each replicate PCR. Purified libraries were measured with a Qubit 3.0 fluorometer, size-checked on a Bioanalyzer 2100, and measured again with the KAPA Library Quantification kit. Every immunoSEQ 96-well plate was sequenced on a dedicated single-read 150-cycle Illumina NextSeq 550 flow cell. Turning to the authors' computational methods: Because the immunoSEQ output held only junctional sequences and lacked quality scores, the filtering could not match the filtering applied to full-length reads. Sequences were annotated with PyIR, a Python wrapper for IgBLAST v1.9, and V/J genes and CDR3 were assigned using IMGT germline references. Reads were filtered out if the reads had weak V/J assignments (E-value above 1e-6), no CDR3, stop codons, out-of-frame junctions, or ambiguous translated residues. A V3J clonotype was defined by an identical inferred V gene, J gene, and CDR3 amino acid sequence. To compute the percentage overlap between repertoires, the number of shared unique clonotypes was divided by the size of the smaller repertoire. RTK rarefaction, the Chao1 estimator, and Recon v2.1 estimates of unobserved clonotypes were used to assess repertoire richness. OLGA was used to compute generation probabilities for all TCRbeta clonotypes that the gDNA method yielded from a handful of donors. This immuneACCESS table, as held by TCRdb, lists in-frame sequences with V and J called but not all clones. Of the missing ones, under half trace to an unresolved V gene in checked studies; the others have no known cause. That table is the source of V, J and clone size, and D and trimming were worked out from the DNA. The sample table contains under 1,900,000 clones; only one count was recorded for less than 99% of them. The top ten clonotypes cover about 0.35% of the sample.

Healthy HIV-negative adults with no recently reported acute infections or vaccinations were included as donors. Every donor was a Caucasian adult residing in Nashville, Tennessee, USA. CD4+ T cells were enriched through magnetic negative selection, after which naive cells were positively selected on CD45RA and the remaining negative fraction served as the memory subset. Blood was collected by leukapheresis, and PBMCs were isolated by Ficoll-Histopaque density gradient centrifugation and then cryopreserved in liquid nitrogen vapor phase. Purity and quantity of every magnetically sorted T cell population were checked by analytical flow cytometry. From each sorted fraction, genomic DNA was isolated and quantified by UV absorbance on a Nanodrop 2000c.

The sequenced sample was naive CD4+ T cells sorted from blood. Read against the paper, the sample's cell subset or site label means: CD45RA+ positively selected. The TCR originated in a young man in good health. The V and J genes are TRBV4-3 and TRBJ2-7, with TRBD2 as a weak D call on 6 bases. The DNA is TGCGCCAGCAGCCCTAGCGTACTGCGCGAGCAGTACTTC. Translation gives CASSPSVLREQYF.